The 5 T cell receptor beta chains below come from one sample, sequenced in a study of T cells in localized non-small cell lung cancer (dated by TCRdb to the early 2020s). Libraries came from the immunoSEQ multiplex PCR assay. Drawn from immuneACCESS, this table holds only the in-frame rearrangements with V and J called that TCRdb kept. Clones are partly lost; checked studies trace under half to an unresolved V gene and leave the rest unexplained. The sample table contains a few thousand clones; only one count was recorded for approximately 22% of them. Together, the top ten hold roughly 23% of the sample. Sample: lung tumor tissue, taken before any cancer treatment. The receptors originated from a woman aged 40 to 75 with stage I lung adenocarcinoma.

CDR3 DNA: TGCGCCAGCAGTGGCAGGGGCGGTGGCTACACCTTC. Amino acids: CASSGRGGGYTF. V usage is TRBV10-2 and J usage is TRBJ1-2, with a tentative D call TRBD1 (6 bases). The CDR3 totals 12 residues. From germline, CDR1 is WSHSY and CDR2 SAAADI. Trimming pared 4 bases from V and 7 bases from J, leaving 10 bases between.

This clone turned up a few times. The rearrangement links TRBV28 to TRBJ2-4; weak D call: TRBD1 (7 bases). This CDR3 spans 16 amino acids. Germline values: CDR1 MDHEN, CDR2 SYDVKM. V was pared by 2 bases and J by 2 bases, with 13 bases between. As DNA, the CDR3 is TGTGCCAGCAGTTTACATCCAGGGGGGTCCAAAAACATTCAGTACTTC. Translation gives CASSLHPGGSKNIQYF.

By share, this clone ranks as large. Other DNA sequences in the same sample also yield this CDR3. The CDR3 sequence: CASGPGTGIYEQYF. Written as DNA, the CDR3 is TGTGCCAGCGGACCCGGGACAGGGATTTACGAGCAGTACTTC. The chain recombines TRBV6-8 with TRBJ2-7, with 9 nucleotides matching TRBD1. The germline V gene has CDR1 MNHGY and CDR2 SAAAGT. Germline trimming cut 8 bases from V and 4 bases from J; bases unmatched to any gene: 9. This CDR3 is 14 amino acids long.

This clone occurred a few times. This chain joins TRBV9 and TRBJ2-4; D ambiguous. This CDR3 spans 13 amino acids. The germline V and J ends were trimmed by 4 bases and 2 bases, with 7 bases remaining between them. Per the germline V gene, CDR1 is SGDLS and CDR2 is YYNGEE. The CDR3 protein is CASSHRSKNIQYF. CDR3 nucleotides: TGTGCCAGCAGCCACCGATCCAAAAACATTCAGTACTTC.

The chain employs TRBV19 and TRBJ2-4; TRBD1 matches at 7 bases. The CDR3 has 18 residues. The V segment lost 1 base and the J segment 0 bases; nucleotides outside the gene matches: 9. Germline V gives CDR1 LNHDA, CDR2 SQIVND (reference sequence). The chain's CDR3 is CASSIGPRDSIAKNIQYF. The CDR3 bases are TGTGCCAGTAGTATAGGCCCTCGGGACAGTATAGCCAAAAACATTCAGTACTTC.